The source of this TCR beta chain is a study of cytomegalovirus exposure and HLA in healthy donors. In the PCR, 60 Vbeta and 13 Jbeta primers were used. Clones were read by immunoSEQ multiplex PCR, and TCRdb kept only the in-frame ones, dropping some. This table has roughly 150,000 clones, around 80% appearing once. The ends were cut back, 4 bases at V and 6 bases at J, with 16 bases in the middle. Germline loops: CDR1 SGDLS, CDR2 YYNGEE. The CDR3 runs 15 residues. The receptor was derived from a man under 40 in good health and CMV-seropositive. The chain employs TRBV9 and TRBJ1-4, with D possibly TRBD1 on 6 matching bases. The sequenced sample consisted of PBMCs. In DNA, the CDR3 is TGTGCCAGCAGCCCTAACCCCCGGACAGATGAAAAACTGTTTTTT. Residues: CASSPNPRTDEKLFF.